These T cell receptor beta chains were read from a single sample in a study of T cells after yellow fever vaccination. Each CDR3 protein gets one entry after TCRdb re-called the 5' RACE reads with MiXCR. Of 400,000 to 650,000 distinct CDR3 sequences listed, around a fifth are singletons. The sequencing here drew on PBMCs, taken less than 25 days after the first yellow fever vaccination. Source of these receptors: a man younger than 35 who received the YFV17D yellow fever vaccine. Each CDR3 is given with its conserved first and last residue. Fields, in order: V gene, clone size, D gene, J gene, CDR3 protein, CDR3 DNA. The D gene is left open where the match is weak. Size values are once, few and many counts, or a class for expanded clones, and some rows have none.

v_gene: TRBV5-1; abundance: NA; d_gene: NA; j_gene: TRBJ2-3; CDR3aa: CASNPDRTTDTQYF; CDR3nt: TGCGCCAGCAACCCCGACAGGACCACAGATACGCAGTATTTT
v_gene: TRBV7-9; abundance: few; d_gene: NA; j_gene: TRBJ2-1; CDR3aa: CASSFGQPVGQFF; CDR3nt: TGTGCCAGCAGCTTTGGCCAGCCAGTTGGGCAGTTCTTC
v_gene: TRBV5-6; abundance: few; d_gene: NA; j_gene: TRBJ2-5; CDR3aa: CASSLSAGWLAQYF; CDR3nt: TGTGCCAGCAGCTTGTCGGCAGGCTGGTTGGCCCAGTACTTC
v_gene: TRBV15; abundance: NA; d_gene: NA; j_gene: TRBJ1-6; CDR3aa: CATSTRSYNSPLHF; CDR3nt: TGTGCCACCAGCACCCGGTCCTATAATTCACCCCTCCACTTT
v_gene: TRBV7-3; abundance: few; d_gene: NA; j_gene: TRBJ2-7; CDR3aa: CASSPTGSGEQYF; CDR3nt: TGTGCCAGCAGCCCCACAGGGTCGGGCGAGCAGTACTTC
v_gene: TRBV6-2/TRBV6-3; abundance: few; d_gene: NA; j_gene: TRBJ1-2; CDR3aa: CASSANNYGYTF; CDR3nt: TGTGCCAGCAGTGCGAATAACTATGGCTACACCTTC
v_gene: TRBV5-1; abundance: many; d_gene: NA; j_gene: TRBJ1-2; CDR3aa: CASSYIYPANYGYTF; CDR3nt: TGCGCCAGCAGCTACATTTACCCAGCTAACTATGGCTACACCTTC
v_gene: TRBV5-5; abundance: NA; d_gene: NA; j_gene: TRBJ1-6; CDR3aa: CASRVSVYNSPLHF; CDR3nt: TGTGCCAGCAGAGTGTCGGTCTATAATTCACCCCTCCACTTT
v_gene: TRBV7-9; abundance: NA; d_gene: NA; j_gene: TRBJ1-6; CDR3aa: CASSLTGVSYNSPLHF; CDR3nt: TGTGCCAGCAGCTTAACAGGCGTCTCCTATAATTCACCCCTCCACTTT
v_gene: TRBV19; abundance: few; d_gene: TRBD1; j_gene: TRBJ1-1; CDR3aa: CASTGVWGTEAFF; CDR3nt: TGTGCCTCTACAGGGGTCTGGGGCACTGAAGCTTTCTTT
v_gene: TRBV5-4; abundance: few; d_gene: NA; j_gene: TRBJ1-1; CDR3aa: CASSSPGTAFTEAFF; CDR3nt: TGTGCCAGCAGCTCGCCAGGGACGGCATTTACTGAAGCTTTCTTT
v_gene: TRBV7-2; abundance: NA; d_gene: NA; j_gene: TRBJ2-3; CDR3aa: CASSYRARTSTDTQYF; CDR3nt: TGTGCCAGCAGCTATCGAGCCCGAACAAGCACAGATACGCAGTATTTT
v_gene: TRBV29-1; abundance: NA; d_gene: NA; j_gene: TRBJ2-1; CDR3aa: CSVGVQVNNEQFF; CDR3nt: TGCAGCGTTGGGGTACAGGTGAACAATGAGCAGTTCTTC
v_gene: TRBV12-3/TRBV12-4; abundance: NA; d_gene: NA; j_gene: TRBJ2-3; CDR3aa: CASSLLFSADTQYF; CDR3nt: TGTGCCAGCAGTTTACTCTTCAGTGCAGATACGCAGTATTTT
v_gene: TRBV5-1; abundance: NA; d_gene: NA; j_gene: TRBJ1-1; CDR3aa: CASGSIEGGDTEAFF; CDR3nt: TGCGCCAGCGGATCCATCGAGGGGGGGGACACTGAAGCTTTCTTT
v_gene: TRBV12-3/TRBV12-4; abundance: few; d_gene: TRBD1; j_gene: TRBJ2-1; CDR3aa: CASSSGTVGFWYNEQFF; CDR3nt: TGTGCCAGCAGTTCCGGGACAGTGGGCTTTTGGTACAATGAGCAGTTCTTC
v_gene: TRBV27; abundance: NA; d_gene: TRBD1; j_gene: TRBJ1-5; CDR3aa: CASSGLTGSNQPQHF; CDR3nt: TGTGCCAGCAGTGGCTTGACAGGGAGCAATCAGCCCCAGCATTTT
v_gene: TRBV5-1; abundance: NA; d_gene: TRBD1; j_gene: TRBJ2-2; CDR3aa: CASSPGTGADTGELFF; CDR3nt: TGCGCCAGCAGCCCCGGGACAGGGGCCGACACCGGGGAGCTGTTTTTT
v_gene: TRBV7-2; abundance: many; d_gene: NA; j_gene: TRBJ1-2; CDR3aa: CASSPWTNNYGYTF; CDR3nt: TGTGCCAGCAGTCCCTGGACCAATAACTATGGCTACACCTTC
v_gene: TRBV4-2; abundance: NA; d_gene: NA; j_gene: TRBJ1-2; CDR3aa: CASSQDYAGWSYGYTF; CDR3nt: TGTGCCAGCAGCCAAGATTACGCAGGCTGGAGCTATGGCTACACCTTC
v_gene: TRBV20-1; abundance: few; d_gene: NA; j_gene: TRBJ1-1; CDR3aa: CSARSNTVMNTEAFF; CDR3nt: TGCAGTGCTAGATCCAATACAGTTATGAACACTGAAGCTTTCTTT
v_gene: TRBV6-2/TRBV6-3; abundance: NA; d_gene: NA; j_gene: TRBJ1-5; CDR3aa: CASSFLHGNQPQHF; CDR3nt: TGTGCCAGCAGTTTCCTACACGGCAATCAGCCCCAGCATTTT
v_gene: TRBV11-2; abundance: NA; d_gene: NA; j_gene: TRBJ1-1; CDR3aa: CASGWNTEAFF; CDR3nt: TGTGCCAGCGGGTGGAACACTGAAGCTTTCTTT
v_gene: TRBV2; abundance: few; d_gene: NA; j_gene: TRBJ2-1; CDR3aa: CASTSAPYNEQFF; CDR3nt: TGTGCCAGCACTTCGGCCCCCTACAATGAGCAGTTCTTC
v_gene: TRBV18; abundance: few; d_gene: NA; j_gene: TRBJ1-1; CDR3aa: CASSQTGSNTEAFF; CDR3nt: TGTGCCAGCTCACAGACAGGATCTAACACTGAAGCTTTCTTT
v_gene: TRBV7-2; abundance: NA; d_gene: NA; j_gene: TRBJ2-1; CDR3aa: CASSFYRNNEQFF; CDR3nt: TGTGCCAGCAGCTTTTACAGAAACAATGAGCAGTTCTTC
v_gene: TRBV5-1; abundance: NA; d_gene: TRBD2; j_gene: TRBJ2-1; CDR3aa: CASSGVAGGSYNEQFF; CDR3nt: TGCGCCAGCAGCGGCGTGGCGGGAGGCTCCTACAATGAGCAGTTCTTC
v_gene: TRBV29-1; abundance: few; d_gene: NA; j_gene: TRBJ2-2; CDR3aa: CSVGAVTGELFF; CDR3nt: TGCAGCGTTGGGGCGGTCACCGGGGAGCTGTTTTTT
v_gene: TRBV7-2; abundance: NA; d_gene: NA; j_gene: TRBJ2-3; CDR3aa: CASSLRTVPDTQYF; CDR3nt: TGTGCCAGCAGCTTAAGGACGGTACCAGATACGCAGTATTTT
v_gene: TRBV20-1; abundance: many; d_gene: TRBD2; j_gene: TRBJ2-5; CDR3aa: CSAAGTTDQYF; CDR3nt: TGCAGTGCTGCCGGGACTACAGACCAGTACTTC
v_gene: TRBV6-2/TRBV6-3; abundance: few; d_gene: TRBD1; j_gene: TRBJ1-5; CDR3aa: CASSRQGPQPQHF; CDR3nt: TGTGCCAGCAGCCGACAGGGACCCCAGCCCCAGCATTTT
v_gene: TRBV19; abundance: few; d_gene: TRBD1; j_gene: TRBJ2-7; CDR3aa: CASSSPGTGSSYEQYF; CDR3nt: TGTGCCAGTAGTTCTCCCGGGACAGGGAGCTCCTACGAGCAGTACTTC
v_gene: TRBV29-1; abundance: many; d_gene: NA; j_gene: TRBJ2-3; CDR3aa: CSVEDRRGGTDTQYF; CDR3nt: TGCAGCGTTGAAGATAGACGGGGCGGCACAGATACGCAGTATTTT
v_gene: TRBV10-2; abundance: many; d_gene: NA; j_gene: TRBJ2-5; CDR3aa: CASSSVTPQETQYF; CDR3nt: TGCGCCAGCTCGTCGGTGACTCCGCAAGAGACCCAGTACTTC
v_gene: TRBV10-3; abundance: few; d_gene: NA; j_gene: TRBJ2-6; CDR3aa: CAIKEAPVGANVLTF; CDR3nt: TGTGCCATCAAGGAGGCTCCGGTCGGGGCCAACGTCCTGACTTTC
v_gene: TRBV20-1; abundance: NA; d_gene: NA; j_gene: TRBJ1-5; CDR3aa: CSALREDNQPQHF; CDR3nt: TGCAGCGCCCTCAGAGAGGACAATCAGCCCCAGCATTTT
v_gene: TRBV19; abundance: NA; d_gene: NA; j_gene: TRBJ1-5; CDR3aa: CASSIKRDQPQHF; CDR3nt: TGTGCCAGTAGTATCAAACGGGATCAGCCCCAGCATTTT
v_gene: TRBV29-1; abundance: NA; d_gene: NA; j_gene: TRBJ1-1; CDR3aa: CSVLTVTDTEAFF; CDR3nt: TGCAGCGTTCTTACAGTCACTGACACTGAAGCTTTCTTT
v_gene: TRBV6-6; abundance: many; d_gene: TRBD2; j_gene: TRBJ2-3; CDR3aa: CASGGVSTDTQYF; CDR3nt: TGTGCCAGCGGGGGGGTAAGCACAGATACGCAGTATTTT
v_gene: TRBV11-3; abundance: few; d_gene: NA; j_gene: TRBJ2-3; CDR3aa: CASSPSLALGTDTQYF; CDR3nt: TGTGCCAGCAGCCCTTCCCTAGCCCTCGGCACAGATACGCAGTATTTT
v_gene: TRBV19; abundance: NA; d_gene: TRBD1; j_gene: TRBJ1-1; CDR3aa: CASSMLDRGLGTEAFF; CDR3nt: TGTGCCAGTAGTATGTTGGACAGGGGGCTTGGGACTGAAGCTTTCTTT
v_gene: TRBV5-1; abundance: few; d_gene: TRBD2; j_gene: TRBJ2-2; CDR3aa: CASSLDPRPGGPGELFF; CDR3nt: TGCGCCAGCAGCTTGGATCCCCGGCCGGGGGGGCCCGGGGAGCTGTTTTTT
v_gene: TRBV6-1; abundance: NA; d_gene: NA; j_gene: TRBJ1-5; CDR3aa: CASSAVSNQPQHF; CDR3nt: TGTGCCAGCAGTGCAGTTAGCAATCAGCCCCAGCATTTT
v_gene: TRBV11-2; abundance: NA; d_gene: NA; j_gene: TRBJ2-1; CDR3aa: CASSLNWRNIYNEQFF; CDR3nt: TGTGCCAGCAGCTTAAATTGGCGGAATATCTACAATGAGCAGTTCTTC
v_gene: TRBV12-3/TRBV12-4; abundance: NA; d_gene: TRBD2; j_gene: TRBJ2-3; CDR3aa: CASSFQLAGGLDTQYF; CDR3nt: TGTGCCAGCAGTTTCCAACTAGCGGGGGGGCTGGATACGCAGTATTTT
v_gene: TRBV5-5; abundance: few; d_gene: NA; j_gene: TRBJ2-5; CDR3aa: CASSLRGLETQYF; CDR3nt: TGTGCCAGCAGCTTGAGGGGCTTGGAGACCCAGTACTTC
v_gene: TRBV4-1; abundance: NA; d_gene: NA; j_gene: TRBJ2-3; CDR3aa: CASSRPQSSTDTQYF; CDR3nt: TGCGCCAGCAGCCGCCCACAGTCTAGCACAGATACGCAGTATTTT
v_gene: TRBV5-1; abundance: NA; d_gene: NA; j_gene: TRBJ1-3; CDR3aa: CASSLVGGPSGNTIYF; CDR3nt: TGCGCCAGCAGCTTGGTGGGGGGACCCTCTGGAAACACCATATATTTT